This passage covers 27 T cell receptor beta chains from one sample sequenced in a study of human T cells and chemical hapten exposure. TCRdb reprocessed the RACE reads via MiXCR and lists one record per CDR3 protein. Altogether a few hundred thousand distinct CDR3 sequences are present, just under 6.5% being singletons, with the ten largest covering around 6.1%. The time point: patch test 2, 6 weeks after DPC sensitization. Specified treatment: therapeutic diphenylcyclopropenone sensitization with weekly scalp DPC. Source: whole blood, taken in connection with sensitization to the hapten diphenylcyclopropenone (DPC). These receptors all come from a woman aged 18-35 years with alopecia areata. Some clones in this sample may be carry-over from other donors' samples.

The rearrangement joins TRBV27 to TRBJ1-2, with D possibly being TRBD1 (6 bases). This CDR3 contains 14 residues. The germline gives CDR1 MNHEY, CDR2 SMNVEV (reference sequence). V lost 2 bases and J lost 0, with 7 bases in between. CDR3 bases: TGTGCCAGCAGTTTACGGGGGCCTAACTATGGCTACACCTTC. Protein sequence: CASSLRGPNYGYTF.

V and J are TRBV7-2 and TRBJ1-1, with D possibly TRBD1 on 5 matching bases. Trimming shortened V by 3 bases and J by 1 base, and 9 bases separated the two germline ends. Looked up from germline, CDR1 is SGHTA and CDR2 is FQGNSA. The CDR3 is 14 amino acids. CDR3: CASSFEGSNTEAFF. The CDR3 nucleotides are TGTGCCAGCAGCTTTGAGGGGTCGAACACTGAAGCTTTCTTT.

The V gene is TRBV6-5, the J gene TRBJ1-1; D gene uncertain. Trimming took off 0 bases at V and 7 bases at J, with 15 bases between the two ends. This CDR3 has 15 amino acids. The germline V gene encodes CDR1 MNHEY and CDR2 SVGAGI. The chain's CDR3 is CASSYSPGVVGEAFF. In nucleotides, the CDR3 is TGTGCCAGCAGTTACTCGCCGGGTGTGGTAGGTGAAGCTTTCTTT.

This clonotype has only a few counts. The V call is TRBV7-8, the J call TRBJ2-2; weak D call: TRBD1 (6 bases). Trimming cost V 5 bases and J 5 bases, with 15 bases left between them. The germline CDR1 and CDR2 sequences are SGHVS and FQNEAQ. CDR3 size: 15 residues. CDR3 in amino acids: CASSPRGQPTGELFF. Here the CDR3 DNA reads TGTGCCAGCAGCCCCAGGGGACAACCTACCGGGGAGCTGTTTTTT.

The gene calls are TRBV20-1 and TRBJ1-5, with 7 bases lining up with TRBD1. Germline-derived CDR1 and CDR2 are DFQATT and SNEGSKA (reference sequence). V lost 0 bases and J lost 1; bases outside the gene matches: 9. This CDR3 has 17 residues. The CDR3 DNA sequence: TGCAGTGCTAGAGACCCTAGACAGGGTGCAAGCAATCAGCCCCAGCATTTT. This gives the protein CSARDPRQGASNQPQHF.

In this sample, this clonotype turned up many times. This rearrangement joins TRBV11-1 to TRBJ1-5; TRBD1 is a possible D gene (6 bases). CDR1 is SGHAT and CDR2 is FQDESV in the germline V gene (reference sequence). The CDR3 is 13 amino acids. Trimming removed 4 bases at V and 7 bases at J, with 11 bases between. This chain's CDR3 is CASSSDRRQPQHF. In nucleotides, the CDR3 is TGTGCCAGCAGCTCGGACAGAAGACAGCCCCAGCATTTT.

This clonotype has ten or more counts. The rearrangement uses TRBV13 and TRBJ1-1, with no clear D. The CDR3 covers 13 residues. Germline CDR1 is PRHDT and CDR2 is FYEKMQ (reference sequence). V lost 2 bases and J lost 0, with 4 bases in between. CDR3 coding DNA: TGTGCCAGCAGCTTATACCTGAACACTGAAGCTTTCTTT. Amino acids: CASSLYLNTEAFF.

V is TRBV7-9 and J is TRBJ2-7; unclear D gene. Trimming shortened V by 5 bases and J by 6 bases, and 14 bases separated the two germline ends. CDR1 and CDR2 (germline): SEHNR, FQNEAQ (reference sequence). There are 13 residues in the CDR3. Here the CDR3 DNA reads TGTGCCAGCAGCCCCGGGTTAGCTGCCGAGCAGTACTTC. It specifies CASSPGLAAEQYF.

The chain is built from TRBV20-1 and TRBJ2-3; TRBD2 matches at 7 bases. Germline V lookup: CDR1 DFQATT, CDR2 SNEGSKA (reference sequence). J lost 4 bases, V lost 8 bases, and 12 bases had no gene match. The CDR3 extends over 14 amino acids. The CDR3 loop is CSPGDPGGADTQYF. The CDR3 nucleotides read TGCAGTCCGGGGGACCCTGGGGGGGCAGATACGCAGTATTTT.

Only a few counts were recorded for this clonotype. V and J are TRBV20-1 and TRBJ1-6; TRBD1 matches at 7 bases. This CDR3 has 14 amino acids. Germline assignment: CDR1 DFQATT and CDR2 SNEGSKA (reference sequence). Trimming cost V 5 bases and J 6 bases; bases outside gene matches: 7. CDR3 coding DNA: TGCAGTGCTCCCCCGACAGGGATTAATTCACCCCTCCACTTT. It encodes CSAPPTGINSPLHF.

This clonotype was seen a handful of times. The chain carries TRBV6-5 and TRBJ2-6; D possibly uses TRBD1 or TRBD2 (5 bases each). The ends were cut back, 0 bases at V and 3 bases at J, with 12 bases in the middle. Germline CDR1 MNHEY, CDR2 SVGAGI. The CDR3 has 17 residues. The CDR3 region is CASSYSRGIGGANVLTF. The CDR3 region has the DNA TGTGCCAGCAGTTACTCGAGGGGAATCGGTGGGGCCAACGTCCTGACTTTC.

The rearrangement joins TRBV3-1 to TRBJ2-2; no firm D call. Between the trimmed V and J ends, which lost 0 bases and 9 bases, there was a span of 14 bases. The CDR3 runs 15 residues. The germline V gene has CDR1 LGHDT and CDR2 YNNKEL (reference sequence). The CDR3 reads CASSQDRVAARELFF. CDR3 DNA: TGTGCCAGCAGCCAAGATAGGGTAGCCGCCCGGGAGCTGTTTTTT. The variable domain in full, with the rest retrieved from reference TRBV3-1 and TRBJ2-2, is DTAVSQTPKYLVTQMGNDKSIKCEQNLGHDTMYWYKQDSKKFLKIMFSYNNKELIINETVPNRFSPKSPDKAHLNLHINSLELGDSAVYFCASSQDRVAARELFFGEGSRLTVL.

This clonotype was picked up many times. V usage is TRBV7-9 and J usage is TRBJ1-5; possibly TRBD1 for D (5 bases). There are 13 residues in the CDR3. Trimming removed 1 base at V and 7 bases at J, with 8 bases between. Germline-derived CDR1 and CDR2 are SEHNR and FQNEAQ (reference sequence). CDR3: CASSLVEGQPQHF. Here the CDR3 DNA reads TGTGCCAGCAGCTTAGTTGAGGGGCAGCCCCAGCATTTT.

The V and J genes are TRBV12-3 or TRBV12-4 and TRBJ2-3, with 9 nucleotides matching TRBD1. The CDR3 is 15 residues long. J lost 6 bases, V lost 2 bases, and 6 bases had no gene match. CDR3 sequence reads: CASSLTGQGPDTQYF. In DNA, the CDR3 is TGTGCCAGCAGTTTAACGGGACAGGGTCCGGATACGCAGTATTTT.

This clonotype was seen a few times. The V call is TRBV7-6, the J call TRBJ2-1; 7 bases map to TRBD1. V was clipped by 5 bases and J by 9 bases; unmatched bases: 4. The germline V gene has CDR1 SGHVS and CDR2 FNYEAQ. This CDR3 is built from 12 residues. For the CDR3, the DNA is TGTGCCAGCAGCCTAGGGGGCAGTGAGCAGTTCTTC. Its translation: CASSLGGSEQFF.

This clonotype was counted at least ten times. The chain combines TRBV7-2 with TRBJ1-4; D gene uncertain. Germline V lookup: CDR1 SGHTA, CDR2 FQGNSA. The CDR3 runs 14 residues. V shed 6 bases and J shed 5 bases, with 13 bases lying between them. The CDR3 DNA reads TGTGCCAGCAGTCCACGGCCGGGGAATGAAAAACTGTTTTTT. Amino acids: CASSPRPGNEKLFF.

The chain joins TRBV4-1 to TRBJ2-5; perhaps TRBD1 as D (5 bases). The germline V and J ends were trimmed by 1 base and 5 bases, with 14 bases remaining between them. This CDR3 comprises 15 residues. Germline CDR1 reads MGHRA; CDR2 reads YSYEKL. CDR3 sequence: CASSQGPGSYETQYF. The DNA of the CDR3 is TGCGCCAGCAGCCAAGGACCAGGGTCGTACGAGACCCAGTACTTC.

This clonotype appeared many times. This CDR3 is CASSQDRPGQYQPQHF. In DNA form, the CDR3 reads TGTGCCAGCAGCCAAGATAGGCCAGGCCAGTATCAGCCCCAGCATTTT. This chain links TRBV4-2 with TRBJ1-5; D is uncertain. The V and J ends lost 0 bases and 5 bases respectively, with 14 bases between them. This CDR3 has 16 residues. Germline assignment: CDR1 LGHNA and CDR2 YNFKEQ.

This clonotype appeared many times. J is TRBJ1-2 and V is TRBV15; 7 bases agree with TRBD1. In germline, CDR1 is LNHNV, CDR2 YYDKDF (reference sequence). V trimming: 3 bases; J trimming: 8 bases; junction bases outside the gene matches: 9. The CDR3 runs 14 residues. The CDR3 nucleotides read TGTGCCACCAGCAGCAGACAGGGTATGGGAGGCTACACCTTC. This sequence encodes CATSSRQGMGGYTF.

This clonotype has ten or more counts. The rearrangement uses TRBV6-1 and TRBJ1-2, with D possibly being TRBD1 (6 bases). In germline, CDR1 is MNHNS, CDR2 SASEGT. This CDR3 has 16 residues. V was clipped by 7 bases and J by 0 bases, with 18 bases between them. CDR3 in amino acids: CASTVNQGNTNYGYTF. DNA for the CDR3: TGTGCCAGCACCGTTAACCAGGGGAACACTAACTATGGCTACACCTTC.

The rearrangement uses TRBV7-2 and TRBJ1-6, with 7 bases identical to TRBD1. This CDR3 is built from 14 residues. CDR1 is SGHTA, CDR2 FQGNSA, per germline. V dropped 3 bases and J dropped 9; count of bases not matched to a gene: 5. This CDR3 is CASSFDRAASPLHF. Here the CDR3 DNA reads TGTGCCAGCAGCTTCGACAGGGCGGCTTCACCCCTCCACTTT.

This clonotype was found many times. The rearrangement uses TRBV7-6 and TRBJ2-3; TRBD2 aligns across 12 bases. V trimming: 8 bases; J trimming: 8 bases; junction bases outside the gene matches: 11. Germline V gene data show CDR1 as SGHVS and CDR2 as FNYEAQ. This CDR3 is built from 15 residues. CDR3: CASAWTSGEGVTQYF. The DNA for the CDR3 is TGTGCCAGCGCCTGGACTAGCGGGGAGGGAGTTACGCAGTATTTT.

This clonotype has a handful of counts. The V call is TRBV12-3 or TRBV12-4, the J call TRBJ2-7, with D hard to call. The V end lost 2 bases, the J end lost 0 bases, and 11 bases lay between the germline ends. The CDR3 runs to 15 residues. The CDR3 here is CASSLRVTSSYEQYF. In DNA, the CDR3 is TGTGCCAGCAGTTTACGGGTGACGAGCTCCTACGAGCAGTACTTC.

A few counts support this clonotype. This rearrangement joins TRBV12-3 or TRBV12-4 to TRBJ2-2, with D possibly matching TRBD1 (5 bases). Trimming shortened V by 7 bases and J by 1 base, and 16 bases separated the two germline ends. This CDR3 contains 16 residues. CDR3 DNA: TGTGCCAGCACCGTTAAGGGCAGGGAGAACACCGGGGAGCTGTTTTTT. This codes for CASTVKGRENTGELFF.

This clonotype has only a few counts. This may arise from a read error, as a much more abundant clone is one base away. V gene TRBV11-3 combines with J gene TRBJ1-1; D gene ambiguous. Trimming took 0 bases from V and 4 from J, leaving 6 bases between them. CDR3 size: 13 residues. Germline loops: CDR1 SGHNT, CDR2 YENEEA. This CDR3 reads CASSLEQTTEAFF. In nucleotides, the CDR3 is TGTGCCAGCAGCTTAGAACAGACCACTGAAGCTTTCTTT.

In regard to this clonotype: Relative to the germline gene, one junction end is altered; a read error may explain this. J is TRBJ1-4 and V is TRBV6-1; 7 bases line up with TRBD1. The length of the CDR3 is 13 residues. Germline V gives CDR1 MNHNS, CDR2 SASEGT. For the CDR3, the DNA is TGTGCCAGCAGTGAAGAGGGCCCGACAGGGAAGGTTTTT. Its protein is CASSEEGPTGKVF.

This clonotype occurred many times. This chain joins TRBV28 and TRBJ1-1; D unresolved. V was pared by 3 bases and J by 0 bases, with 11 bases between. The CDR3 loop spans 15 amino acids. Germline loops: CDR1 MDHEN, CDR2 SYDVKM. CDR3 in DNA: TGTGCCAGCAGTTTTGGGGTCCGATTGAACACTGAAGCTTTCTTT. Protein sequence: CASSFGVRLNTEAFF.